The next 15 T cell receptor beta chains were all read from a single sample in a study of blood T cell repertoires in COVID-19. Generated by immunoSEQ multiplex PCR, the TCRdb table keeps only in-frame clones and is missing some. The sample lists 250,000 to 350,000 clones, roughly nine tenths occurring once. Sequenced sample: peripheral blood. These receptors were obtained from a middle-aged woman who had recovered from COVID-19.

V is TRBV6-4 and J is TRBJ2-2; TRBD2 matches 7 bases. The CDR3 runs to 16 residues. Looked up from germline, CDR1 is MRHNA and CDR2 is SNTAGT. The V and J ends lost 3 bases and 5 bases, in that order; junction bases with no gene match: 9. The CDR3 protein is CASSESSGAGTGELFF. Written as DNA, the CDR3 is TGTGCCAGCAGTGAATCAAGCGGGGCCGGTACCGGGGAGCTGTTTTTT.

The gene calls are TRBV3-1 (or the pseudogene TRBV3-2) and TRBJ2-3; D is undetermined. CDR3 length equals 15 residues. The germline CDR1 and CDR2 sequences are LGHDT and YNNKEL (reference sequence). Trimming stripped 3 bases from V and 2 bases from J, with 12 bases between. Here the CDR3 DNA reads TGTGCCAGCAGCCATCAGGTAGAGATCACAGATACGCAGTATTTT. Amino acid sequence: CASSHQVEITDTQYF.

The chain joins TRBV18 to TRBJ1-2; D gene ambiguous. V was trimmed by 2 bases and J by 2 bases, leaving 12 bases between them. Germline V lookup: CDR1 KGHSH, CDR2 LQKENI. The CDR3 loop spans 15 amino acids. CDR3 in DNA: TGTGCCAGCTCACCAGAGATACTCTTCAACTATGGCTACACCTTC. Protein sequence: CASSPEILFNYGYTF.

The chain couples TRBV6-6 to TRBJ1-2; D might be TRBD1 (6 bases). Germline V gene sequence: CDR1 MNHNY, CDR2 SVGAGI (reference sequence). This CDR3 region has 16 residues. Between the trimmed V and J ends, which lost 2 bases and 3 bases, there was a span of 16 bases. CDR3 DNA: TGTGCCAGCAGTTACAGCCAGGGGTACGTGGACTATGGCTACACCTTC. Residues: CASSYSQGYVDYGYTF.

V usage is TRBV5-1 and J usage is TRBJ2-5; TRBD1 might be the D (5 bases). This CDR3 is built from 14 residues. The ends were cut back, 0 bases at V and 4 bases at J, with 10 bases in the middle. CDR1 and CDR2 (germline): SGHRS, YFSETQ. Written as DNA, the CDR3 is TGCGCCAGCAGCTTGGGGGGCCCGTCAGAGACCCAGTACTTC. It specifies CASSLGGPSETQYF.

This rearrangement joins TRBV19 to TRBJ2-1, with TRBD2 identical over 9 bases. The germline V gene encodes CDR1 LNHDA and CDR2 SQIVND (reference sequence). With V trimmed by 6 bases and J by 8 bases, 8 bases remained unmatched. This CDR3 contains 14 residues. The CDR3 DNA follows: TGTGCCAGTAGATCCCCGGGACTAGCTTATGAGCAGTTCTTC. It yields the protein CASRSPGLAYEQFF.

The chain is built from TRBV27 and TRBJ1-2, with 7 bases aligning to TRBD1. V lost 10 bases to trimming and J lost 6 bases; unmatched junction nucleotides: 8. Germline V gene sequence: CDR1 MNHEY, CDR2 SMNVEV (reference sequence). The CDR3 is 12 amino acids. In nucleotides, the CDR3 is TGTGCCACCCGACAGGGAAGTCATGGCTACACCTTC. This codes for CATRQGSHGYTF.

The chain employs TRBV7-6 and TRBJ2-5; D may be TRBD2 (6 bases). The CDR3 length is 15 residues. Germline V gene lookup returns CDR1 SGHVS and CDR2 FNYEAQ. The V and J ends lost 1 base and 4 bases respectively, with 13 bases between them. This chain's CDR3 is CASSLVPGTAETQYF. The CDR3 coding sequence is TGTGCCAGCAGCTTAGTTCCGGGGACTGCAGAGACCCAGTACTTC.

The CDR3 DNA sequence: TGCGCCAGCAGCTGGACAGGGGGTCGAACTAATGAAAAACTGTTTTTT. Translated: CASSWTGGRTNEKLFF. J is TRBJ1-4 and V is TRBV5-1, with TRBD1 matching over 10 bases. From germline, CDR1 is SGHRS and CDR2 YFSETQ. There are 16 residues in the CDR3. Unmatched junction bases numbered 3, after V lost 3 bases and J lost 1 base.

The chain links TRBV4-2 to TRBJ1-1, with D perhaps matching TRBD1 (6 bases). Looked up from germline, CDR1 is LGHNA and CDR2 is YNFKEQ. Deletions cut 3 bases from V and 5 bases from J, with 13 bases between. This CDR3 is built from 14 residues. The CDR3 DNA reads TGTGCCAGCAGCCAGGGGTGGGGGACAACTGAAGCTTTCTTT. This gives the protein CASSQGWGTTEAFF.

This clone was counted between two and nine times. V and J are TRBV11-3 and TRBJ2-6; 12 bases are a match to TRBD1. Losses at the gene ends were 4 bases for V and 0 bases for J; bases not matched to a gene: 7. The CDR3 contains 19 residues. In germline, CDR1 is SGHNT, CDR2 YENEEA. DNA for the CDR3: TGTGCCAGCAGCTCCCGGGACAGGGGGCATCCCTCTGGGGCCAACGTCCTGACTTTC. Its protein is CASSSRDRGHPSGANVLTF.

The chain combines TRBV3-1 (or the pseudogene TRBV3-2) with TRBJ2-5; weak D call: TRBD2 (6 bases). Trimming stripped 0 bases from V and 5 bases from J, with 13 bases between. The CDR3 is 15 residues long. Germline-derived CDR1 and CDR2 are LGHDT and YNNKEL (reference sequence). CDR3: CASSQEGLLYETQYF. The CDR3 region has the DNA TGTGCCAGCAGCCAAGAGGGACTCTTATACGAGACCCAGTACTTC.

The chain has TRBV27 and TRBJ1-1; tentatively, D is TRBD1 (6 bases). The CDR3 contains 12 residues. Germline lookup yields CDR1 MNHEY and CDR2 SMNVEV (reference sequence). Trimming removed 6 bases at V and 4 bases at J, with 9 bases between. In nucleotides, the CDR3 is TGTGCCAGCAGGGCGACAGGCACTGAAGCTTTCTTT. This encodes CASRATGTEAFF.

J is TRBJ1-6 and V is TRBV7-9; 9 bases are a match to TRBD1. CDR3 size: 13 residues. Germline CDR1 reads SEHNR; CDR2 reads FQNEAQ (reference sequence). The junction had 3 bases not matched to a gene; V was cut back by 5 bases and J by 10 bases. CDR3 sequence reads: CASSGTGSSPLHF. The CDR3 DNA reads TGTGCCAGCAGCGGGACAGGGTCCTCACCCCTCCACTTT.

The genes are TRBV11-2 and TRBJ2-7; the match to TRBD1 covers 8 bases. Germline loops: CDR1 SGHAT, CDR2 FQNNGV. The V and J ends lost 2 bases and 6 bases, in that order; junction bases with no gene match: 6. The CDR3 totals 14 residues. CDR3 sequence: CASSLTQGAGEQYF. CDR3 nucleotides: TGTGCCAGCAGCTTAACTCAGGGGGCGGGCGAGCAGTACTTC.